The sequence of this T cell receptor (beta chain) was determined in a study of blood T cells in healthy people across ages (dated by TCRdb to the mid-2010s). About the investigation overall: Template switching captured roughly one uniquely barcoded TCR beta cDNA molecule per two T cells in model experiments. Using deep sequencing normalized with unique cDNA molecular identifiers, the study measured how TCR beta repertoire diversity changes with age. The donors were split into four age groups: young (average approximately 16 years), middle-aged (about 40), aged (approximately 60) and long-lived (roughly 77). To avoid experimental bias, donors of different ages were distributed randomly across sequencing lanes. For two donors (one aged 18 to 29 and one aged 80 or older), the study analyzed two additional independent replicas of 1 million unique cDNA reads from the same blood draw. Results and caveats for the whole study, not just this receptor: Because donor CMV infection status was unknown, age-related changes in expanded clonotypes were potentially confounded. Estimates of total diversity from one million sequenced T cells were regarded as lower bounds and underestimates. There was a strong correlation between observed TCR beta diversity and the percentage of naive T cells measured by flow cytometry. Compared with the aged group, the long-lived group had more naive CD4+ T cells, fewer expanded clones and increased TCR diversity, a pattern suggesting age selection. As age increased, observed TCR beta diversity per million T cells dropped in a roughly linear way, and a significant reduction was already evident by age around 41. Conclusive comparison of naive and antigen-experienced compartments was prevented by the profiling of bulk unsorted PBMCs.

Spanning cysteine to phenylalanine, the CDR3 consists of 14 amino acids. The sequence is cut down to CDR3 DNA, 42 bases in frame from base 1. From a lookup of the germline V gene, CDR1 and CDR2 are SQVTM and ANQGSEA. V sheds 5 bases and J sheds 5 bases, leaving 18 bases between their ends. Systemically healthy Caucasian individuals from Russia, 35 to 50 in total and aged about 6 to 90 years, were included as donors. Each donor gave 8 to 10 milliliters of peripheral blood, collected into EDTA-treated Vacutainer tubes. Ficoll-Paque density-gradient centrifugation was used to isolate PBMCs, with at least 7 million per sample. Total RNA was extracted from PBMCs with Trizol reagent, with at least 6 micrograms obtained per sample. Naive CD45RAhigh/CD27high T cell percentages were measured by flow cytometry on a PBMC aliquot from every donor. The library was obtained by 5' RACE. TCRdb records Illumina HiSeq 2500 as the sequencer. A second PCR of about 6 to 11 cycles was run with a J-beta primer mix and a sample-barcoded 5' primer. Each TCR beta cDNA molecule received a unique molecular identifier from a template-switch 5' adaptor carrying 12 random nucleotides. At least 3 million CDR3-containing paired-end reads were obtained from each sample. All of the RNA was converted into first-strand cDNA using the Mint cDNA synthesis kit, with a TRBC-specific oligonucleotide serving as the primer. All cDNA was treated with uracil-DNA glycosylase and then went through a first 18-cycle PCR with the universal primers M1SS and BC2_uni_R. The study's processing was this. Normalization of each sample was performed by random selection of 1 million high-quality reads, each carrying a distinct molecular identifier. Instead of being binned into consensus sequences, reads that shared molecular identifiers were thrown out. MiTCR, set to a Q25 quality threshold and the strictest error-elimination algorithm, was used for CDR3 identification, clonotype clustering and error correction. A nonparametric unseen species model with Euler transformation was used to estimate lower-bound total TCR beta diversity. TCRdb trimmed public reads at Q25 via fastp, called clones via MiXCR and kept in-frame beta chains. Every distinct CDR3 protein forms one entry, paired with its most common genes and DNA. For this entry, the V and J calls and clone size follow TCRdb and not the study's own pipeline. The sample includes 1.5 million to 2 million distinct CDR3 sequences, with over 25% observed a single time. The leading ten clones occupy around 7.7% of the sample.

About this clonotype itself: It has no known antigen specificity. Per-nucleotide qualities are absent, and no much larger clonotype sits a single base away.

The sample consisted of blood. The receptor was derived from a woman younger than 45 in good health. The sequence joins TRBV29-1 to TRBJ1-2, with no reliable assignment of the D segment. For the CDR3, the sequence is CSVNLVRADYGYTF. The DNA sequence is TGCAGCGTTAATTTAGTAAGGGCAGATTATGGCTACACCTTC.